The rows below give T cell receptor beta chains drawn from one sample of a study of T cells in Graves' hyperthyroidism and ophthalmopathy. TCRdb itself ran the multiplex PCR reads through MiXCR, one entry per CDR3 protein. The data hold roughly 400,000 distinct CDR3 sequences, with around 15% observed a single time. Source material: blood. These receptors were collected from a man in his forties or fifties with Graves' ophthalmopathy. CDR3s include the opening cysteine and the closing phenylalanine or tryptophan. A D gene is named only where the DNA matches it firmly. Not all rows give a size; the values are once, few, many and, for expanded clones, a class.

CDR3	DNA	D	V	J	size
CASSQSIGAPGGYTF	TGTGCCAGCAGCCAATCGATAGGGGCGCCCGGTGGCTACACCTTC	-	TRBV16	TRBJ1-2	many
CSAPRRAGGVDEQYF	TGCAGTGCGCCCCGGCGAGCGGGAGGGGTGGACGAGCAGTACTTC	TRBD2	TRBV20-1	TRBJ2-7	many
CASSIVGQAANYGYTF	TGTGCCAGTAGTATAGTTGGACAGGCAGCAAACTATGGCTACACCTTC	TRBD1	TRBV19	TRBJ1-2	few
CASSLRLQETQYF	TGTGCCAGCAGCCTCCGATTACAAGAGACCCAGTACTTC	-	TRBV7-2	TRBJ2-5	many
CASSATTGKHTNEQYF	TGCGCCAGCAGTGCCACCACCGGGAAACACACGAACGAGCAGTACTTC	-	TRBV5-1	TRBJ2-7	many
CASSTRQSNTEAFF	TGTGCCAGCAGTACGCGACAGTCCAACACTGAAGCTTTCTTT	-	TRBV27	TRBJ1-1	many
CASSQDGTNTGELFF	TGTGCCAGCAGCCAGGACGGGACGAACACCGGGGAGCTGTTTTTT	-	TRBV3-1	TRBJ2-2	many
CASSFTGFYEQYF	TGTGCCAGCAGCTTTACAGGGTTCTACGAGCAGTACTTC	-	TRBV5-6	TRBJ2-7	once
CASSLDGGQQPQHF	TGTGCCAGCAGCTTAGATGGGGGGCAACAGCCCCAGCATTTT	-	TRBV11-2	TRBJ1-5	many
CASSYRARQPQHF	TGTGCCAGCAGTTACAGGGCGCGTCAGCCCCAGCATTTT	-	TRBV6-2/TRBV6-3	TRBJ1-5	-
CASSLTHSTGGNYGYTF	TGTGCCAGCAGCTTAACCCATTCGACAGGGGGTAACTATGGCTACACCTTC	TRBD1	TRBV7-2	TRBJ1-2	many